The present T cell receptor (beta chain) was sequenced within a study of T cells in localized non-small cell lung cancer. Study-wide results and limits: Exceeding tumor, uninvolved adjacent lung had the highest T cell clonality. Across samples, adjacent lung featured a median roughly 50 of the top 100 tumor clones.

Repertoires were generated with immunoSEQ multiplex PCR, while TCRdb's copy carries only in-frame clones and drops some. The sample shows almost 40,000 clones, 86% of them seen only once. In the case of this clone: Its antigen remains unidentified.

Germline V lookup: CDR1 LGHNA, CDR2 YSLEER. This CDR3 is built from 16 residues. V lost 1 base, J lost 3 bases, and 5 bases stayed unmatched. The sample consisted of peripheral blood mononuclear cells, taken before any cancer treatment. This receptor was obtained from a male donor aged 60 or over with stage II lung adenocarcinoma. This chain uses TRBV4-3 with TRBJ2-3; 9 bases align to TRBD2. CDR3 loop: CASSQGAGGRTDTQYF. The CDR3 DNA sequence: TGCGCCAGCAGCCAAGGAGCGGGAGGAAGGACAGATACGCAGTATTTT.